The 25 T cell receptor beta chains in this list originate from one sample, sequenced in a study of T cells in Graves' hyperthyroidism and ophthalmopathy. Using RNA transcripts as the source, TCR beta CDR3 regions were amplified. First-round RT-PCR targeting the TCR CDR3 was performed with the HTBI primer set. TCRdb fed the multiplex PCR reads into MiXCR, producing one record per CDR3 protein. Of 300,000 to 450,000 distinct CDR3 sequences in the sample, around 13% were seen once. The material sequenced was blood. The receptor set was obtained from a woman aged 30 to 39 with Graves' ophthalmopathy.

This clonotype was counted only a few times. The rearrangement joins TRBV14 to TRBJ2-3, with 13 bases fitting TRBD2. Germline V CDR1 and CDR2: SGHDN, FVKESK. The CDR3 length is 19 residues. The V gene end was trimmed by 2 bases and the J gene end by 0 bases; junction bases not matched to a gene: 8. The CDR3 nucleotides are TGTGCCAGCAGCCAAACGACTAGCGGGGGGCCGTATAGCACAGATACGCAGTATTTT. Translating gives CASSQTTSGGPYSTDTQYF.

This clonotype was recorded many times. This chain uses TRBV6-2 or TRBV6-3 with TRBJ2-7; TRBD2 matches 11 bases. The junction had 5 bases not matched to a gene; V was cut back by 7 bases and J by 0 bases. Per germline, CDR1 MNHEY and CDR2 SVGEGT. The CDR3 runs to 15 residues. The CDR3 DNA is TGTGCCAGCAAACCTAGCGGGGGGTCCTCCTACGAGCAGTACTTC. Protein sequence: CASKPSGGSSYEQYF.

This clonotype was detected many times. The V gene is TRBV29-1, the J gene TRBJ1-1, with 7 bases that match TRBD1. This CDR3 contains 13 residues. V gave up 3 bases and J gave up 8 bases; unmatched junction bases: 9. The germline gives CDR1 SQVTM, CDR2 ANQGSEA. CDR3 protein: CSVEVLRTGEAFF. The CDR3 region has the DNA TGCAGCGTTGAGGTTTTGCGGACAGGCGAAGCTTTCTTT.

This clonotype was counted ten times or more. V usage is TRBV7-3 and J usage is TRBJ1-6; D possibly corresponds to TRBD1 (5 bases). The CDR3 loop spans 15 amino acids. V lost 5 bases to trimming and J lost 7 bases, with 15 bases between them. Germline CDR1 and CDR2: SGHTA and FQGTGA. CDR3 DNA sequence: TGTGCCAGCAGCCTCGGCGGGGGGGACAATTCACCCCTCCACTTT. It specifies CASSLGGGDNSPLHF.

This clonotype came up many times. This CDR3 is CATSDTGTGLTDTQYF. The CDR3 region has the DNA TGTGCCACCAGTGATACCGGGACCGGTCTCACAGATACGCAGTATTTT. The chain combines TRBV24-1 with TRBJ2-3; D is perhaps TRBD1 or TRBD2 (5 bases each). The V gene's germline CDR1 is KGHDR and CDR2 SFDVKD. This CDR3 is built from 16 residues. Trimming left V 3 bases short and J 2 bases short, with 14 bases between.

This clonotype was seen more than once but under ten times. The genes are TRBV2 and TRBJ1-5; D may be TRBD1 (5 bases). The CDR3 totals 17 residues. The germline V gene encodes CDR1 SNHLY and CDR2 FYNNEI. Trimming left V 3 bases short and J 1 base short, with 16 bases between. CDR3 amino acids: CASSDLVGRVSNQPQHF. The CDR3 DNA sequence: TGTGCCAGCAGTGATCTCGTGGGCAGGGTGAGCAATCAGCCCCAGCATTTT.

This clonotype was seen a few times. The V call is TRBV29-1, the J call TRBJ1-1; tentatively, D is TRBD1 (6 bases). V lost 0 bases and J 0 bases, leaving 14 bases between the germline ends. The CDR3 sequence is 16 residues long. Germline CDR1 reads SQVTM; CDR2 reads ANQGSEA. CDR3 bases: TGCAGCGTTGAAGATCGGCAGGGGCTTCTGAACACTGAAGCTTTCTTT. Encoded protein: CSVEDRQGLLNTEAFF.

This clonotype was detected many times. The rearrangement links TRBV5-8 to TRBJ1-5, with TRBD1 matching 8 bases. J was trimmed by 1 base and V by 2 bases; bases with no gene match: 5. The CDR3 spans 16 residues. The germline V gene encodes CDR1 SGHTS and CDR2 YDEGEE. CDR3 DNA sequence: TGTGCCAGCAGCTTCGGACAGGGAGGGAGCAATCAGCCCCAGCATTTT. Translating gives CASSFGQGGSNQPQHF.

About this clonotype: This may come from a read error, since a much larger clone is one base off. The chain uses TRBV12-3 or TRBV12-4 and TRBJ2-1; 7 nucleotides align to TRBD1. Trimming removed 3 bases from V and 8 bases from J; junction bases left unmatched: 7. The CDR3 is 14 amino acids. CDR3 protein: CASSFGTANDEQFF. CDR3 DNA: TGTGCCAGCAGTTTTGGGACAGCTAACGATGAGCAGTTCTTC.

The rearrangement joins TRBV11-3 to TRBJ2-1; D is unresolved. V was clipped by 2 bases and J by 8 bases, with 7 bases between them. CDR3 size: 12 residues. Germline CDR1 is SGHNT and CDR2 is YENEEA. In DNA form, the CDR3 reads TGTGCCAGCAGCTTAAGCGAACATGAGCAGTTCTTC. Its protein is CASSLSEHEQFF.

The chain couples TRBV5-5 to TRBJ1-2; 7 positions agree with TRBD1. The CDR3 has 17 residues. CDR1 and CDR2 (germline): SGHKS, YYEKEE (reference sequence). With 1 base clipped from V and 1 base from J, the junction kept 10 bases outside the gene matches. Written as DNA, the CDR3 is TGTGCCAGCAGCTTGTCCAGGGGGTTAGGAGTTAACTATGGCTACACCTTC. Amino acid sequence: CASSLSRGLGVNYGYTF.

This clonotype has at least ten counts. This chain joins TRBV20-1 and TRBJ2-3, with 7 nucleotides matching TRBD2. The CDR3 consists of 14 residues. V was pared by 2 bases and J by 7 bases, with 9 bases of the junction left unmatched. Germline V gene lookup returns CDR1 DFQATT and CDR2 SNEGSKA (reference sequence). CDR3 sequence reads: CSARLGSGGNTQYF. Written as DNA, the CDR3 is TGCAGTGCTAGACTAGGGTCGGGAGGAAATACGCAGTATTTT.

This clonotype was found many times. The DNA for the CDR3 is TGTGCCAGCAGTCCCACTAATTTTGTCTATGGCTACACCTTC. Amino acids: CASSPTNFVYGYTF. V and J are TRBV6-1 and TRBJ1-2; D not resolved. The V gene's germline CDR1 is MNHNS and CDR2 SASEGT. Between the trimmed V and J ends, which lost 5 bases and 4 bases, there was a span of 14 bases. The CDR3 extends over 14 amino acids.

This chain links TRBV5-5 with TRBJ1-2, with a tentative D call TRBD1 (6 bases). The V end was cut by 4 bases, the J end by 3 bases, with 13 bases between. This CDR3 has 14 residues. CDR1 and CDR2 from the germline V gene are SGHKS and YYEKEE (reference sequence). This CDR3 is CASSIGGRDYGYTF. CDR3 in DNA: TGTGCCAGCAGCATCGGGGGCAGGGACTATGGCTACACCTTC.

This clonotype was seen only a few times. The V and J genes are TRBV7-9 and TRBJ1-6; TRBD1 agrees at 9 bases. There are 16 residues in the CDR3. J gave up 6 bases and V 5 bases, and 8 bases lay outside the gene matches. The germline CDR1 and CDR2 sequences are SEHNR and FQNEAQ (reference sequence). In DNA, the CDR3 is TGTGCCAGCAGCACACAACAGGGGGCCCTTAATTCACCCCTCCACTTT. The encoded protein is CASSTQQGALNSPLHF.

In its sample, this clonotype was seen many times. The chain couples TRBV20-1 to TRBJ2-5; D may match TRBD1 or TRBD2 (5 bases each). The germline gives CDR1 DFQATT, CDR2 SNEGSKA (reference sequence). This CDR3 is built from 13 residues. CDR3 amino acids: CSPVGGGQETQYF. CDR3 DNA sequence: TGCAGCCCTGTTGGGGGTGGACAAGAGACCCAGTACTTC.

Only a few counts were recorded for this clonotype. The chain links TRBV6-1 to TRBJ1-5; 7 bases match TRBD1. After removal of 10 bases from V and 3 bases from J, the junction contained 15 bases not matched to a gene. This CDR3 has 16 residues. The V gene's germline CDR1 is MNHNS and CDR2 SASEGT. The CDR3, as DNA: TGTGCCACGACCTCCGGAGGGGGCTTTAACAATCAGCCCCAGCATTTT. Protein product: CATTSGGGFNNQPQHF.

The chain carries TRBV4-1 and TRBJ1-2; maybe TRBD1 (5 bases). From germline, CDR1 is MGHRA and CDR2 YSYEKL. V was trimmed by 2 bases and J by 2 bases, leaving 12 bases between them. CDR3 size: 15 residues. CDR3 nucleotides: TGCGCCAGCAGCCAAACGAGGCGGGGGAACTATGGCTACACCTTC. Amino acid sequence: CASSQTRRGNYGYTF.

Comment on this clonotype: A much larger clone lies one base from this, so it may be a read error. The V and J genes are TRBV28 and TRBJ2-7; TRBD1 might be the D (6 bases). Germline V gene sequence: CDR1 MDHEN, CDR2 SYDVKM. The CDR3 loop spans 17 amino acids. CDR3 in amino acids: CASSPLYRVSDLYEPYF. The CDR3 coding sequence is TGTGCCAGCAGTCCCTTATACAGGGTTTCGGATTTATACGAGCCGTACTTC.

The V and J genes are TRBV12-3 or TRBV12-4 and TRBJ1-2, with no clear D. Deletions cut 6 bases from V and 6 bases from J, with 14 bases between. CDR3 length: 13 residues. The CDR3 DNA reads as TGTGCCAGCAGCTATCTCGCACGCGATGGCTACACCTTC. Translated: CASSYLARDGYTF.

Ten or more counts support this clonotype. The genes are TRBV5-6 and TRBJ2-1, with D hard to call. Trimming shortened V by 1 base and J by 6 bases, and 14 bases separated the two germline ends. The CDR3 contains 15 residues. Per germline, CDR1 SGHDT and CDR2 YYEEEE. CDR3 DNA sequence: TGTGCCAGCAGCTTGTGGTTAAACTGGGGCAATGAGCAGTTCTTC. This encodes CASSLWLNWGNEQFF. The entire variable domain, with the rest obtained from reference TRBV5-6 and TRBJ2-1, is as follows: DAGVTQSPTHLIKTRGQQVTLRCSPKSGHDTVSWYQQALGQGPQFIFQYYEEEERQRGNFPDRFSGHQFPNYSSELNVNALLLGDSALYLCASSLWLNWGNEQFFGPGTRLTVL.

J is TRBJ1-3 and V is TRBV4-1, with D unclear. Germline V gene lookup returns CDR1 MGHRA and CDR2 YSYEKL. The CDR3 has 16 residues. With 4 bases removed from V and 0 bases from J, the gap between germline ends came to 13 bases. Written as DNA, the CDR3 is TGCGCCAGCAGCCGGAGGAAAGGAAGCTCTGGAAACACCATATATTTT. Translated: CASSRRKGSSGNTIYF.

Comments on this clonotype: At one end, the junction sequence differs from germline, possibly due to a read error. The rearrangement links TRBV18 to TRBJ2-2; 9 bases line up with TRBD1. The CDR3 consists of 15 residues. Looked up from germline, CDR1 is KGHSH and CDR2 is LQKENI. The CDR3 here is CASSPGTGSAGERFF. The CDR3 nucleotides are TGTGCCAGCTCACCTGGGACAGGGTCGGCCGGGGAGCGGTTTTTT.

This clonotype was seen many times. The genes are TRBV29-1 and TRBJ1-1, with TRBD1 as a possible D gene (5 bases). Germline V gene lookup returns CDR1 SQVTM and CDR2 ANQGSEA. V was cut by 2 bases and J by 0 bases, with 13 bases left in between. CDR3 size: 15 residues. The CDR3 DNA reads TGCAGCGTTGAAAGTATCGGCAGGGTGAACACTGAAGCTTTCTTT. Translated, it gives CSVESIGRVNTEAFF.

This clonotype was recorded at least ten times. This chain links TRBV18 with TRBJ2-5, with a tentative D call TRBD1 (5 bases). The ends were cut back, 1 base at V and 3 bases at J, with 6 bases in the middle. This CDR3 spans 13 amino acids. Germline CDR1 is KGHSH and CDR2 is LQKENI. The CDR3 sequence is CASSPLGEETQYF. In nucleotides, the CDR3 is TGTGCCAGCTCACCACTAGGGGAAGAGACCCAGTACTTC.